This T cell receptor beta chain is from a study of blood T cell repertoires in COVID-19. Measured with immunoSEQ multiplex PCR; TCRdb has only the in-frame clones, and not every one. The table lists 91,000 or so clones, about four fifths of them singletons, with around 7% in the top ten. The CDR3 length is 13 residues. Germline assignment: CDR1 SNHLY and CDR2 FYNNEI. J was trimmed by 2 bases and V by 8 bases; bases with no gene match: 2. The chain carries TRBV2 and TRBJ2-1, with 8 bases matching TRBD1. The source of this sequence is a man aged 45-65 years with active or convalescent COVID-19. What was sequenced was peripheral blood. Here the CDR3 DNA reads TGTGCCAGCCGGACAGGGCCCTACAATGAGCAGTTCTTC. This codes for CASRTGPYNEQFF.